Given below is one TCR beta chain in context. The germline V gene encodes CDR1 MDHEN and CDR2 SYDVKM. The CDR3 is made up of 18 amino acids. The J segment lost 6 bases and the V segment lost 4 bases, leaving 14 bases of the junction unmatched. Assay: immunoSEQ multiplex PCR; the TCRdb copy retains only in-frame clones and omits some. Of 180,000 or so clones in the sample, 65% to 90% were seen once. This specimen comes from a study of blood T cell repertoires in COVID-19. For the study at large: Samples came from the United States, Italy and Spain, spanning acute and convalescent COVID-19. PBMCs, B-cell-depleted T cells, or T cells provided the cDNA or gDNA that made up the material.

Material for sequencing was peripheral blood. The receptor was derived from a man between 60 and 75 years old with acute or convalescent COVID-19. The chain uses TRBV28 and TRBJ2-2; 10 bases agree with TRBD1. In DNA, the CDR3 is TGTGCCAGCAGTTCCCCGACTGACAGGGGGCGTCGGTCCGGGGAGCTGTTTTTT. This gives the protein CASSSPTDRGRRSGELFF.